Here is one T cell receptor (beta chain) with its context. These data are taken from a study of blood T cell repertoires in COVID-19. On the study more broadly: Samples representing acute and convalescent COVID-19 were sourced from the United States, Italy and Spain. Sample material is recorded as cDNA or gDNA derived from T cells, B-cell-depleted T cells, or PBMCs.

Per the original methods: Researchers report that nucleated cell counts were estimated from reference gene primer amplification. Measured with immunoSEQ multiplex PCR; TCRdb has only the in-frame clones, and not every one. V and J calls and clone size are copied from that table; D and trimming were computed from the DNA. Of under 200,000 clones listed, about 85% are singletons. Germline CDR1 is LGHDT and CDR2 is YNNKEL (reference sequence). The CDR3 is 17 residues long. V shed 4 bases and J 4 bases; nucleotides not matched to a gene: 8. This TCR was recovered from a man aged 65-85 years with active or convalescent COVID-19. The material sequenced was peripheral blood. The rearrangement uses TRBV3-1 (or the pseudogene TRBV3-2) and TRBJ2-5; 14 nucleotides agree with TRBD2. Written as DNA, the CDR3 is TGTGCCAGCAGCCCTGGGACTAGCGGGAGATATAGAGAGACCCAGTACTTC. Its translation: CASSPGTSGRYRETQYF.